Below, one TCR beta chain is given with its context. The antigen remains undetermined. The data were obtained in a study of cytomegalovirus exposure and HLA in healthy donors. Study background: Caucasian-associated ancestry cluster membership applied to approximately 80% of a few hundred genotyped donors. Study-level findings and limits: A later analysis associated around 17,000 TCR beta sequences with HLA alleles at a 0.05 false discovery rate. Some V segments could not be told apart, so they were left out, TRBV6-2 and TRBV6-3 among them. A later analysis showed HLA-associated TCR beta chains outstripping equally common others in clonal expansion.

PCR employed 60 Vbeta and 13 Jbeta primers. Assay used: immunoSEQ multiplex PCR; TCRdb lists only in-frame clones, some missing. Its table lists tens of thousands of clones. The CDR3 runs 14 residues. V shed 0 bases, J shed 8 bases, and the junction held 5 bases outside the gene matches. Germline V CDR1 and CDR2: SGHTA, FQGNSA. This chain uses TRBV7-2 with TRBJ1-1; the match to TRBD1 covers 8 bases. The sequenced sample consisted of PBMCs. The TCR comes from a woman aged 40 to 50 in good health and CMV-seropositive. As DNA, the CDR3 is TGTGCCAGCAGCTTAGCGGCGGGGACAGGCGAAGCTTTCTTT. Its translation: CASSLAAGTGEAFF.